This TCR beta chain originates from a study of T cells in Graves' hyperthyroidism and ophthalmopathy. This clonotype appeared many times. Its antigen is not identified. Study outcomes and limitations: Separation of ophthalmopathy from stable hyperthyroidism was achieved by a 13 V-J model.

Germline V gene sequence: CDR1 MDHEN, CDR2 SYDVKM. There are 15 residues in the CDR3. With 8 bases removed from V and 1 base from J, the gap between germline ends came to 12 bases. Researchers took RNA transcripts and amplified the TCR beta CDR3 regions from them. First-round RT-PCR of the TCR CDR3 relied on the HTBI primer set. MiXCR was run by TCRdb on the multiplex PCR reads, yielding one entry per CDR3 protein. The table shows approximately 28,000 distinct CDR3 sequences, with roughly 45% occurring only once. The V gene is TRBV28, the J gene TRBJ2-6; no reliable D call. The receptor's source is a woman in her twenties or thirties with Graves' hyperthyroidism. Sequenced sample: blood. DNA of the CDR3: TGTGCCAGCTCCCCCGCGGCGTCTGGGGCCAACGTCCTGACTTTC. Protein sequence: CASSPAASGANVLTF.